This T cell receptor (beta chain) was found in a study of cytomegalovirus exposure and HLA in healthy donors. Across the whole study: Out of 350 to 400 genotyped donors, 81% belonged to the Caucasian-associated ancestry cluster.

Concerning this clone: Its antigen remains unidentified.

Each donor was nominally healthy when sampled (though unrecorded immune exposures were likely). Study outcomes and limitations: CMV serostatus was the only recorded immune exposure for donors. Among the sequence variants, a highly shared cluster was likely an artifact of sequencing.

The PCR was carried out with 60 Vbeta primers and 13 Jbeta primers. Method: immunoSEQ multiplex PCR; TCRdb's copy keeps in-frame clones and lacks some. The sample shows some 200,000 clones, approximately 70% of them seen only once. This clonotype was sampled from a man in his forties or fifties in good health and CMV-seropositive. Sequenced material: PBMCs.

In DNA, the CDR3 is TGTGCCAGCAGCCTGGCAGGGGCTGGAGAGACCCAGTACTTC. Translated, it gives CASSLAGAGETQYF. This sequence joins TRBV7-2 and TRBJ2-5, with D tentatively TRBD1 (6 bases). The germline CDR1 and CDR2 sequences are SGHTA and FQGNSA. The CDR3 has 14 residues. V was cut by 5 bases and J by 4 bases, with 14 bases left in between.